Listed below are T cell receptor beta chains from one sample, sequenced in a study of T cell responses to AZD1222 COVID-19 vaccine. Clones were sequenced by immunoSEQ multiplex PCR, and TCRdb holds only the in-frame ones, with some missing. The data show 100,000 to 150,000 clones, with around 90% seen just once and around 5.9% held by the top ten. The sample was peripheral blood, taken on day 0 of AZD1222 vaccination. Source of these receptors: an adult in good health. Both conserved end residues are part of each CDR3. D genes are given only for firm matches. Clone size, where shown, is once, few, many, or a class for clones that have expanded.

d_call,v_call,j_call,clone_size,cdr3_nt,cdr3_aa
TRBD1,TRBV2,TRBJ1-6,-,TGTGCCAGTGGAAATCGACAGGGAAGTTCACCCCTCCACTTT,CASGNRQGSSPLHF
-,TRBV27,TRBJ1-6,-,TGTGCCAGCAGTTTAAAAGGGGCTCCAAATTCACCCCTCCACTTT,CASSLKGAPNSPLHF
-,TRBV2,TRBJ2-7,-,TGTGCCAGCAGCCTTACCGTTCGGGGCGAGCAGTACTTC,CASSLTVRGEQYF
-,TRBV6-6,TRBJ1-2,-,TGTGCCAGCAGTACCCCCGGGCTCTCCTTC,CASSTPGLSF
TRBD2,TRBV5-1,TRBJ2-5,few,TGCGCCAGCAGCTTGTTTAGCGGGGTTGCGGAGACCCAGTACTTC,CASSLFSGVAETQYF
-,TRBV5-1,TRBJ2-3,-,TGCGCCAGCAGCTACCGACCGACAGAGACCACAGATACGCAGTATTTT,CASSYRPTETTDTQYF
TRBD2,TRBV11-3,TRBJ2-5,-,TGTGCCAGCAGCTTTACTAGCGGGGTAGAGACCCAGTACTTC,CASSFTSGVETQYF
-,TRBV11-2,TRBJ1-1,-,TGTGCCAGCAGCCCCAGGACAGCCTTCGAAGCTTTCTTT,CASSPRTAFEAFF
-,TRBV2,TRBJ2-7,once,TGTGCCAGCACCGGGGACTTTGGAGGGGACGAGCAGTACTTC,CASTGDFGGDEQYF
-,TRBV18,TRBJ2-1,-,TGTGCCAGCTCACCACCCAGGGGCAATGAGCAGTTCTTC,CASSPPRGNEQFF
-,TRBV18,TRBJ1-1,-,TGTGCCAGCTCACCCGCAGCGGGCACTGAAGCTTTCTTT,CASSPAAGTEAFF
-,TRBV2,TRBJ1-6,-,TGTGCCAGCAGTGGCACGTATAATTCACCCCTCCACTTT,CASSGTYNSPLHF
TRBD2,TRBV5-6,TRBJ2-2,-,TGTGCCAGCAGCTTGTACCTGAGCGGGGACTTCAACACCGGGGAGCTGTTTTTT,CASSLYLSGDFNTGELFF
-,TRBV2,TRBJ1-3,-,TGTGCCAGCAGTGAAGGGGGAAACACCATATATTTT,CASSEGGNTIYF
TRBD1,TRBV29-1,TRBJ1-1,-,TGCAGCGTTGAAGGACGCGCCTGGACAGGAGGTACTGAAGCTTTCTTT,CSVEGRAWTGGTEAFF
TRBD1,TRBV6-1,TRBJ1-6,-,TGTGCCAGCAGTGAAAGCGGGACAGCAAATAATTCACCCCTCCACTTT,CASSESGTANNSPLHF
TRBD2,TRBV19,TRBJ2-2,-,TGTGCCAGTAGTAAAAGCGGGGGGCCCGCCGGGGAGCTGTTTTTT,CASSKSGGPAGELFF
TRBD1,TRBV28,TRBJ1-2,-,TGTGCCAGCAGCCAGGGGGGGGCTCGCAATCTCTATGGCTACACCTTC,CASSQGGARNLYGYTF
-,TRBV3-1/TRBV3-2,TRBJ1-5,-,TGTGCCAGCAGCCAGAGCGGGCCAAATAATCAGCCCCAGCATTTT,CASSQSGPNNQPQHF
TRBD2,TRBV5-1,TRBJ2-2,-,TGCGCCAGCAGCTGGATTACTAGCGGGGGCACCGGGGAGCTGTTTTTT,CASSWITSGGTGELFF
TRBD1,TRBV18,TRBJ1-5,-,TGTGCCAGCTCACCGGGCCGGACAGGGGACAATCAGCCCCAGCATTTT,CASSPGRTGDNQPQHF
-,TRBV7-2,TRBJ1-1,-,TGTGCCAGCAGCTTGTATATGGGTACTGAAGCTTTCTTT,CASSLYMGTEAFF
TRBD1,TRBV18,TRBJ1-6,few,TGTGCCAGCTCCCCGGGACAGAATAATTCACCCCTCCACTTT,CASSPGQNNSPLHF
-,TRBV5-5,TRBJ1-2,-,TGTGCCAGCAGCTCGGGGGAGGTTCCCGATGGCTACACCTTC,CASSSGEVPDGYTF
TRBD1,TRBV5-1,TRBJ2-6,-,TGCGCCAGCAGCACCGGGACAGGGTTCTCTGGGGCCAACGTCCTGACTTTC,CASSTGTGFSGANVLTF
TRBD2,TRBV7-9,TRBJ2-1,-,TGTGCCAGCACCACTAGCGGGGGTCAAAACAATGAGCAGTTCTTC,CASTTSGGQNNEQFF
-,TRBV2,TRBJ1-2,-,TGTGCCAGCTGGGGTGCCGATGGCTACACCTTC,CASWGADGYTF
-,TRBV6-5,TRBJ1-3,-,TGTGCCAGCAGAAGGGACACAGCTGGAAACACCATATATTTT,CASRRDTAGNTIYF
-,TRBV28,TRBJ1-5,-,TGTGCCAGCAGTCCTTCTGTGGGGAATCAGCCCCAGCATTTT,CASSPSVGNQPQHF
-,TRBV25-1,TRBJ1-1,-,TGTGCCAGCAGTGAACCTGTACAGGGAGACACTGAAGCTTTCTTT,CASSEPVQGDTEAFF
-,TRBV15,TRBJ1-3,-,TGTGCCACCAGCAGAGGCGACCGAGCAGGGGTGTACACCATATATTTT,CATSRGDRAGVYTIYF
-,TRBV5-6,TRBJ2-1,-,TGTGCCAGCAGCTTGACCCCTTCCAATGAGCAGTTCTTC,CASSLTPSNEQFF
-,TRBV19,TRBJ2-1,-,TGTGCCAGTACTATGGTTGGGAATGAGCAGTTCTTC,CASTMVGNEQFF
-,TRBV30,TRBJ1-2,few,TGTGCCTGGAGTGTGGCTGTGAGAAGCTACACCTTC,CAWSVAVRSYTF
-,TRBV19,TRBJ1-2,-,TGTGCCAGTAGTATTTTGGGCAGAGGCTACACCTTC,CASSILGRGYTF
-,TRBV30,TRBJ1-3,-,TGTGCCTGGAAACAACCGGGGACTTGGAGCACCATATATTTT,CAWKQPGTWSTIYF
-,TRBV7-6,TRBJ2-6,-,TGTGCCAGCAGCCGCCCGGGGCCCTCTGGGGCCAACGTCCTGACTTTC,CASSRPGPSGANVLTF
-,TRBV12-3/TRBV12-4,TRBJ1-1,-,TGTGCCAGCAGTCCCCAATTGAACACTGAAGCTTTCTTT,CASSPQLNTEAFF
-,TRBV19,TRBJ1-2,-,TGTGCCAGTAGTGATAACAGGGTTGGCTACACCTTC,CASSDNRVGYTF
-,TRBV4-2,TRBJ1-1,-,TGTGCCAGCAGCCAAGATAGGGGCGAAGACACTGAAGCTTTCTTT,CASSQDRGEDTEAFF
TRBD1,TRBV5-1,TRBJ2-5,-,TGCGCCAGCAGCTTGGGGGGGACAGAACAAGAGACCCAGTACTTC,CASSLGGTEQETQYF
TRBD1,TRBV4-3,TRBJ1-4,once,TGCGCCAGCAGCCGAACATTGACGGGACAGACAAAGGCAACTAATGAAAAACTGTTTTTT,CASSRTLTGQTKATNEKLFF
-,TRBV29-1,TRBJ1-4,-,TGCAGCGTTGGAGTCGGGAAACTGTTTTTT,CSVGVGKLFF
-,TRBV25-1,TRBJ2-7,-,TGTGCCAGCAGTGAATTCTCCAAGAGCTCCTACGAGCAGTACTTC,CASSEFSKSSYEQYF
-,TRBV6-5,TRBJ2-1,-,TGTGCCAGCATTACGACCCGGGGGCTGTTCTTC,CASITTRGLFF
-,TRBV9,TRBJ2-5,-,TGTGCCAGCTCCCGGGGGTCAGCGGAGCCCCAAGAGACCCAGTACTTC,CASSRGSAEPQETQYF
-,TRBV3-1/TRBV3-2,TRBJ1-3,-,TGTGCCAGCAGCCAAGGCTGGCAGAGCTCTGGAAACACCATATATTTT,CASSQGWQSSGNTIYF
-,TRBV7-2,TRBJ1-2,-,TGTGCCAGCAGCTCCCAGGGAGGGGGAGGCTACACCTTC,CASSSQGGGGYTF
-,TRBV9,TRBJ1-2,-,TGTGCCAGCAGCGTAGGCGGGGAAGGGGACGGCTACACCTTC,CASSVGGEGDGYTF
-,TRBV11-2,TRBJ2-7,-,TGTGCCAGCAGCGTACATAACGAGCAGTACTTC,CASSVHNEQYF
-,TRBV21-1,TRBJ2-1,-,TGTGCCAGCACCCAAAGGGTGGAGTATGAGCAGTTCTTC,CASTQRVEYEQFF
-,TRBV5-1,TRBJ1-4,-,TGCGCCAGCAGCTTATTACAGGCTAATGAAAAACTGTTTTTT,CASSLLQANEKLFF
-,TRBV12-3/TRBV12-4,TRBJ1-5,-,TGTGCCAGCAGTTTTGGGAGCAATCAGCCCCAGCATTTT,CASSFGSNQPQHF
-,TRBV23-1,TRBJ1-4,-,TGCGCCAGCAGGCAACACCGGCGGCTCACTAATGAAATACTGTTTTTT,CASRQHRRLTNEILFF
-,TRBV7-9,TRBJ1-1,-,TGTGCCAGCAGCTTAAGTAACGGACCCCAGGCTGAAGCTTTCTTT,CASSLSNGPQAEAFF
-,TRBV19,TRBJ1-1,-,TGTGCCAGTAAAGGGGGTACTGAAGCTTTCTTT,CASKGGTEAFF
-,TRBV19,TRBJ1-1,few,TGTGCCAGTAGTATCCAGAATGAAGCTTTCTTT,CASSIQNEAFF
TRBD1,TRBV4-3,TRBJ1-2,-,TGCGCCAGCAGCCAACATAAAATCACAGGGGGCCCTAACTATGGCTACACCTTC,CASSQHKITGGPNYGYTF
TRBD2,TRBV5-1,TRBJ2-2,-,TGCGCCAGCAGCCCGCGCCTGGCGGGAGCGTTAACGAACACCGGGGAGCTGTTTTTT,CASSPRLAGALTNTGELFF
-,TRBV5-4,TRBJ1-4,-,TGTGCCAGCAGCTTGGGTACAGGTCCACGAGAAAAACTGTTTTTT,CASSLGTGPREKLFF